A single TCR beta chain is shown here with its context. Antigen unknown. This sample is part of a study of beta chain features in type 1 diabetes. Points from the study as a whole: Shortening that was moderate but significant affected the TCRB CDR3s of Type 1 diabetes patients in all four CD4+ subsets.

Sequencing targeted expressed TCRB transcripts, as all isolated RNA had been reverse transcribed. Method: immunoSEQ multiplex PCR; TCRdb's copy keeps in-frame clones and lacks some. The sample yields over 40,000 clones, roughly 70% seen once. CDR3 length: 16 amino acids. V was trimmed by 0 bases and J by 6 bases, leaving 16 bases between them. Germline lookup yields CDR1 SGHTA and CDR2 FQGNSA. The TCR sequence derives from a woman aged 18 to 35 with type 1 diabetes. The sequenced sample was Tregs from blood. The chain has TRBV7-2 and TRBJ2-3; tentative D call: TRBD2 (5 bases). Here the CDR3 reads CASSLATSGLADTQYF. In DNA form, the CDR3 reads TGTGCCAGCAGCTTAGCCACATCCGGCCTAGCCGATACGCAGTATTTT.